This T cell receptor (beta chain) was recorded in a study of cytomegalovirus exposure and HLA in healthy donors. About this clone itself: The antigen is not known.

PCR was performed using 60 Vbeta and 13 Jbeta primers. The table came from immunoSEQ multiplex PCR; TCRdb's copy has only in-frame clones and leaves some out. The data contain around 64,000 clones, around 86% of them singletons. Study outcomes and limitations: The sole available immune exposure information was CMV serostatus. A list of around 160 TCR beta chains associated with cytomegalovirus was given. One variant, a missense change in DCLRE1C, was linked in a later analysis to TCR beta V- and J-gene trimming. Exclusion as indistinguishable affected some V segments, including TRBV6-2 and TRBV6-3.

Germline loops: CDR1 SGHRS, CDR2 YFSETQ. The CDR3 sequence is 16 residues long. V dropped 0 bases and J dropped 0 bases, with 10 bases sitting between them. This TCR derives from a female donor in good health and CMV-seronegative. The sequencing input was PBMCs. The J gene is TRBJ2-1, the V gene TRBV5-1; D remains unclear. The CDR3 protein is CASSLGGGVSYNEQFF. The CDR3 nucleotides are TGCGCCAGCAGCTTGGGCGGCGGAGTCTCCTACAATGAGCAGTTCTTC.